The entry that follows covers one T cell receptor (beta chain) sequence. Generated by immunoSEQ multiplex PCR, the TCRdb table keeps only in-frame clones and is missing some. This sample carries under 50,000 clones, about two thirds of them seen once, and the ten largest clones take more than 6%. Germline values: CDR1 MNHEY, CDR2 SVGAGI. The CDR3 consists of 13 residues. The V and J ends lost 6 bases and 4 bases respectively, with 10 bases between them. The data originate from a study of cytotoxic CD8 clonotypes in ibrutinib-treated CLL. The V call is TRBV6-5, the J call TRBJ1-5; no firm D call. The sequence was obtained from a human donor with chronic lymphocytic leukemia. Specimen: PBMCs, collected at disease progression, from a patient treated with ibrutinib. The CDR3 DNA reads as TGTGCCAGCAGCAGACACGGGAATCAGCCCCAGCATTTT. It is translated as CASSRHGNQPQHF.